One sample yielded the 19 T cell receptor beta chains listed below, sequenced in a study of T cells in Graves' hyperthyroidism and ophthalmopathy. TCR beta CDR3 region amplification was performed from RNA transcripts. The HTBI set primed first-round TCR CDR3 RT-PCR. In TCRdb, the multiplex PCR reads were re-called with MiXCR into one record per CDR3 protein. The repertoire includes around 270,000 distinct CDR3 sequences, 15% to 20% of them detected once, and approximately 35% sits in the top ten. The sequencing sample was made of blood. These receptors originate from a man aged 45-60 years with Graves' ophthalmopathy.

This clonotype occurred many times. The CDR3 sequence: CASSPPGAPDTQYF. For the CDR3, the DNA is TGTGCCAGCTCTCCCCCGGGGGCGCCGGATACGCAGTATTTT. The chain carries TRBV18 and TRBJ2-3; the D gene could be TRBD1 or TRBD2 (6 bases each). The CDR3 runs to 14 residues. The V end lost 6 bases, the J end lost 6 bases, and 16 bases lay between the germline ends. Germline CDR1 and CDR2: KGHSH and LQKENI. The complete variable domain, with remaining parts taken from reference TRBV18 and TRBJ2-3, reads NAGVMQNPRHLVRRRGQEARLRCSPMKGHSHVYWYRQLPEEGLKFMVYLQKENIIDESGMPKERFSAEFPKEGPSILRIQQVVRGDSAAYFCASSPPGAPDTQYFGPGTRLTVL.

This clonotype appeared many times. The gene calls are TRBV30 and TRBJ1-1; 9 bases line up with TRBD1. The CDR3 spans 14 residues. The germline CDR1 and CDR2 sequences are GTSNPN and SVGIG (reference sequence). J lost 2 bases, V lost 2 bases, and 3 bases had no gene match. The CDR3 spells CAWSYRGPNTEAFF. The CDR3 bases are TGTGCCTGGAGTTACAGGGGGCCTAACACTGAAGCTTTCTTT.

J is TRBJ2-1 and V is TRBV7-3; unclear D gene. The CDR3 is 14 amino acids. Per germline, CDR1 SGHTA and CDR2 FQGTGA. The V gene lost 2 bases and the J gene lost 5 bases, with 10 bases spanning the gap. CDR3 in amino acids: CASSLGHRDNEQFF. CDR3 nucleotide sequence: TGTGCCAGCAGCTTAGGTCATCGGGACAATGAGCAGTTCTTC.

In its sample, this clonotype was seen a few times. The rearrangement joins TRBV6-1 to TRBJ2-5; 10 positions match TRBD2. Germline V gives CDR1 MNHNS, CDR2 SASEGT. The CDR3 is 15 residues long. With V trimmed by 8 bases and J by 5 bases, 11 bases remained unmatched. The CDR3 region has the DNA TGTGCCAGCGGCGGGACTAGCGCGCCCGGCGAGACCCAGTACTTC. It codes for CASGGTSAPGETQYF.

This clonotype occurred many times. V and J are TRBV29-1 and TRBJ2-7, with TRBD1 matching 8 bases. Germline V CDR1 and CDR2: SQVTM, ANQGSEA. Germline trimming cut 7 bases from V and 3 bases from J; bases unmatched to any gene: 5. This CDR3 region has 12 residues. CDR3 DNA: TGCAGCGCCCGGACAGGGCTCTACGAGCAGTACTTC. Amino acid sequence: CSARTGLYEQYF.

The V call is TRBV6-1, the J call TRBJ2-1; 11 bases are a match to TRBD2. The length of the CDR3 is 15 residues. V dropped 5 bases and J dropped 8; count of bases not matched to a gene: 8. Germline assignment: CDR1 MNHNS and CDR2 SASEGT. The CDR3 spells CASSSGTSGGDEQFF. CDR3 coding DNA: TGTGCCAGCAGTTCCGGGACTAGCGGTGGGGATGAGCAGTTCTTC.

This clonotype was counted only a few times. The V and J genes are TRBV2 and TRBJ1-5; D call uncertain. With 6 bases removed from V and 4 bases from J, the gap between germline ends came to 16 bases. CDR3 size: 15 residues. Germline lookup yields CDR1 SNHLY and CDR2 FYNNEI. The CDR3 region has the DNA TGTGCCAGCAGCCAGTTTTGGGCGGGAAATCAGCCCCAGCATTTT. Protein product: CASSQFWAGNQPQHF.

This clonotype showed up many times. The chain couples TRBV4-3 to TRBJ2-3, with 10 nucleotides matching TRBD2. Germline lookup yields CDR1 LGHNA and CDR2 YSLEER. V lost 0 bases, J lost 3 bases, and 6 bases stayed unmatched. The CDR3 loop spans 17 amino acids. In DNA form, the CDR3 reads TGCGCCAGCAGCCAAGATCTAGCGGGAGCACAGACAGATACGCAGTATTTT. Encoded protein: CASSQDLAGAQTDTQYF.

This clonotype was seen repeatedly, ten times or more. This CDR3 is CSVEAGSRNTDTQYF. The CDR3 bases are TGCAGCGTTGAGGCGGGAAGCCGGAACACAGATACGCAGTATTTT. The V gene is TRBV29-1, the J gene TRBJ2-3, with D possibly TRBD2 on 6 matching bases. Trimming took 3 bases from V and 2 from J, leaving 15 bases between them. The CDR3 is 15 residues long. Germline CDR1 SQVTM, CDR2 ANQGSEA.

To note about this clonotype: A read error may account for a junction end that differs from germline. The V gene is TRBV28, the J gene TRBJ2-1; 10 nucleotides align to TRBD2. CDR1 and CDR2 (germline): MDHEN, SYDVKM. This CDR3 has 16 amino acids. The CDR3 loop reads CASCLSSGSSYNEQLF. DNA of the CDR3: TGTGCCAGCTGTCTGTCTAGCGGGAGTTCCTACAATGAGCAGCTCTTC. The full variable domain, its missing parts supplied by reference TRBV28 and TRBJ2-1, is DVKVTQSSRYLVKRTGEKVFLECVQDMDHENMFWYRQDPGLGLRLIYFSYDVKMKEKGDIPEGYSVSREKKERFSLILESASTNQTSMYLCASCLSSGSSYNEQLFGPGTRLTVL.

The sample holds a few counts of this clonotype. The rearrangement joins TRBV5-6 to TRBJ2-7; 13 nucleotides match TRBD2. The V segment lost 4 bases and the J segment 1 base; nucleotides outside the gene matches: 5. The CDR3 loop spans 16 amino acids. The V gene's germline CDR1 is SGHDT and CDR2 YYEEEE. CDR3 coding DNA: TGTGCCAGCAGCGACGGACTAGCGGGAGAGTCCTACGAGCAGTACTTC. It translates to CASSDGLAGESYEQYF.

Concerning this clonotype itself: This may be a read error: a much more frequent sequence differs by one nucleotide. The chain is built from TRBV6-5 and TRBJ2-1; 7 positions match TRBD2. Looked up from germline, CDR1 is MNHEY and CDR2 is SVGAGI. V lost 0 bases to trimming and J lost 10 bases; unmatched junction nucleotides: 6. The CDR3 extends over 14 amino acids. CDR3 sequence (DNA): TGTGCCAGCAGTTACTCGGCGGGAGACTACGAGCAGTTCTTC. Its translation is CASSYSAGDYEQFF.

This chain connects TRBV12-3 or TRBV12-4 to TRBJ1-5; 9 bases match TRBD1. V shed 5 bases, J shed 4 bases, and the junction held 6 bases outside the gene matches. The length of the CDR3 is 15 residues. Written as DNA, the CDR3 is TGTGCCAGCAGTACCGGGACAGGGCCGAATCAGCCCCAGCATTTT. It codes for CASSTGTGPNQPQHF.

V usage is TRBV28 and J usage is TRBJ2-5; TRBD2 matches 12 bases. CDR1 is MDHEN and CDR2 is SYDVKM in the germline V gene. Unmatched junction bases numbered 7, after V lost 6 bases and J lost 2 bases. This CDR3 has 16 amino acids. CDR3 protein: CASRDTSGRRQETQYF. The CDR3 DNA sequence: TGTGCCAGCAGGGACACTAGCGGGAGGCGTCAAGAGACCCAGTACTTC.

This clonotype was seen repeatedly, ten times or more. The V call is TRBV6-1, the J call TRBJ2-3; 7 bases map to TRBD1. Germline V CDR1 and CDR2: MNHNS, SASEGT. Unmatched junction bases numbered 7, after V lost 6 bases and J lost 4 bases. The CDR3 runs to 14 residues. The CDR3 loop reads CASSEQGNADTQYF. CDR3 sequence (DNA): TGTGCCAGCAGCGAACAGGGGAACGCAGATACGCAGTATTTT.

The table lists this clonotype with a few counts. CDR3 DNA sequence: TGCAGTGCTCAAAAGGACAGGGAGATTGGCTACACCTTC. This codes for CSAQKDREIGYTF. The V call is TRBV20-1, the J call TRBJ1-2; the match to TRBD1 covers 8 bases. Germline CDR1 DFQATT, CDR2 SNEGSKA (reference sequence). With 5 bases clipped from V and 7 bases from J, the junction kept 9 bases outside the gene matches. The length of the CDR3 is 13 residues.

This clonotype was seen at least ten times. CDR3 sequence: CASSFGGAQYF. CDR3 DNA sequence: TGTGCCAGCAGTTTCGGAGGAGCCCAGTACTTC. The rearrangement uses TRBV28 and TRBJ2-5; possibly TRBD2 for D (5 bases). CDR1 and CDR2 from the germline V gene are MDHEN and SYDVKM. The CDR3 contains 11 residues. V was shortened by 3 bases and J by 9 bases, with 8 bases between the two germline ends.

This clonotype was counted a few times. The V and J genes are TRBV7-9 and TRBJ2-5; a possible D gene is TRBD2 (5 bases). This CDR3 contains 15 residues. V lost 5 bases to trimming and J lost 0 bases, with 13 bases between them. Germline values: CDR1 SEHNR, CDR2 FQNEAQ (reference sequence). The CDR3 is CASSGIRGNQETQYF. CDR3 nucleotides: TGTGCCAGCAGCGGGATTCGGGGAAACCAAGAGACCCAGTACTTC.

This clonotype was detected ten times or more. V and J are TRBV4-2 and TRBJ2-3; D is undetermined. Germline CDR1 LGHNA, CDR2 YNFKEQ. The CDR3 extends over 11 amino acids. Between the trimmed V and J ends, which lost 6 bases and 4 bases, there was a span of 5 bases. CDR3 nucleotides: TGTGCCAGCAGGGTCTCAGATACGCAGTATTTT. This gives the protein CASRVSDTQYF.